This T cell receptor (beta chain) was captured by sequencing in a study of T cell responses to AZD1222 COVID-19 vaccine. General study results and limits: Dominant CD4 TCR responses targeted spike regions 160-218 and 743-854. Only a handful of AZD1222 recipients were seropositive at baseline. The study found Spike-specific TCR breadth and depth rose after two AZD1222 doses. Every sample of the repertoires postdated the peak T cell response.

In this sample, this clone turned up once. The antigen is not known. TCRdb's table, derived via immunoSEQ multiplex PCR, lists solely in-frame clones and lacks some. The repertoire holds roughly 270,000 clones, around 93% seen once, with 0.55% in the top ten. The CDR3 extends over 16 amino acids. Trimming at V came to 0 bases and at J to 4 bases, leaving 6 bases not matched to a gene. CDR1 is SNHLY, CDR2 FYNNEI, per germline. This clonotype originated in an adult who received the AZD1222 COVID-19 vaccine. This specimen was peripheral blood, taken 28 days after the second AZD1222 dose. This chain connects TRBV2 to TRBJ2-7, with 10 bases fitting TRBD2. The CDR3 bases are TGTGCCAGCAGTGAAGCCTCAATACTAGCGGGGTACGAGCAGTACTTC. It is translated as CASSEASILAGYEQYF.